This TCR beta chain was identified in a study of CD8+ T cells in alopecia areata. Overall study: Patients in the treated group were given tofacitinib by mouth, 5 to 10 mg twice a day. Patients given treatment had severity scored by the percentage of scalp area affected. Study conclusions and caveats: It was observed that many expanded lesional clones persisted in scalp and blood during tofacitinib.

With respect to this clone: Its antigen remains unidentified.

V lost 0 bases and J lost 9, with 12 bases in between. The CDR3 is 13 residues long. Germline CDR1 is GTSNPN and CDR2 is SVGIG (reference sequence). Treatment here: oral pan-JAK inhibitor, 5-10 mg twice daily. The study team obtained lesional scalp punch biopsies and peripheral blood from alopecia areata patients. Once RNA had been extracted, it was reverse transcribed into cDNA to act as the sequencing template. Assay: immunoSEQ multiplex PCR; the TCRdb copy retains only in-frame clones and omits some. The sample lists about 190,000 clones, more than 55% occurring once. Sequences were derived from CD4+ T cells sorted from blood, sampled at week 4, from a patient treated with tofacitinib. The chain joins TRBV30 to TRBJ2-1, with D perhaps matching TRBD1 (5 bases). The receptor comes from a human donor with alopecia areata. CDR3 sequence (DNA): TGTGCCTGGAGTGTAGGTATGGGGCCTGAGCAGTTCTTC. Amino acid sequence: CAWSVGMGPEQFF.